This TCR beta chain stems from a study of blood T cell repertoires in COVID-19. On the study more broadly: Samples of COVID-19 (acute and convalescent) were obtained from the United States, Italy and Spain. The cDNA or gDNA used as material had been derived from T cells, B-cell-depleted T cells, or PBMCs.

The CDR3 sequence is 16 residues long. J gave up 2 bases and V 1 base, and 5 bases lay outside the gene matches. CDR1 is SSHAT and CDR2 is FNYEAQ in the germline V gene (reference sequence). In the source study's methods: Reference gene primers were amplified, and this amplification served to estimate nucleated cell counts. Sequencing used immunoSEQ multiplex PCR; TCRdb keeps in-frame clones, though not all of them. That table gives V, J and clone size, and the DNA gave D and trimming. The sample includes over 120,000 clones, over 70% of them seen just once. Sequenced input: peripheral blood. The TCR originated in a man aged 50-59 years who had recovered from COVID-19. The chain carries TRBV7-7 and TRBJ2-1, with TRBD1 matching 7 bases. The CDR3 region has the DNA TGTGCCAGCAGCTTAGGGAGGCAGGGGGCCTACAATGAGCAGTTCTTC. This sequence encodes CASSLGRQGAYNEQFF.